One sample yielded the 19 T cell receptor beta chains listed below, sequenced in a study of blood T cells in healthy people across ages. Sample-barcoded 5' priming and a J-beta primer mix drove a second PCR of 7 to 11 cycles. TCRdb reprocessed the 5' RACE reads via MiXCR and lists one record per CDR3 protein. Of around 780,000 distinct CDR3 sequences in the sample, more than 50% are singletons; the top ten hold approximately 24%. Sequencing input: blood. The source is a man aged 35 to 55 in good health.

The chain is built from TRBV4-2 and TRBJ2-7, with 16 bases fitting TRBD2. The CDR3 has 20 amino acids. Germline V lookup: CDR1 LGHNA, CDR2 YNFKEQ. The V and J ends lost 4 bases and 4 bases, in that order; junction bases with no gene match: 16. CDR3 in DNA: TGTGCCAGCAGCCTAACTGGGACTAGCGGGAGGGAGGGTGAAGTGTACGAGCAGTACTTC. Translated: CASSLTGTSGREGEVYEQYF.

The chain combines TRBV27 with TRBJ2-2; TRBD1 might be the D (6 bases). Germline CDR1 is MNHEY and CDR2 is SMNVEV (reference sequence). The V and J ends lost 4 bases and 4 bases respectively, with 16 bases between them. The CDR3 contains 16 residues. The CDR3 spells CASSSGQISITGELFF. The CDR3 DNA follows: TGTGCCAGCAGTTCCGGACAGATCTCGATCACCGGGGAGCTGTTTTTT.

This clonotype appeared once. This chain connects TRBV24-1 to TRBJ2-1; 8 nucleotides agree with TRBD1. The length of the CDR3 is 14 residues. J was trimmed by 6 bases and V by 4 bases; bases with no gene match: 4. CDR1 KGHDR and CDR2 SFDVKD come from the germline V gene. The CDR3 nucleotides are TGTGCCACCAGTGACTCACAGGGGGGCAATGAGCAGTTCTTC. This gives the protein CATSDSQGGNEQFF.

The chain is built from TRBV28 and TRBJ2-5; 12 bases agree with TRBD2. The J call is in doubt because the DNA end fits TRBJ2-1 better. Germline CDR1 reads MDHEN; CDR2 reads SYDVKM. The CDR3 is made up of 16 amino acids. CDR3 in amino acids: CASSPGLAGNQETQFF. The CDR3 region has the DNA TGTGCCAGCAGCCCCGGACTAGCGGGAAATCAAGAGACCCAGTTCTTC.

This clonotype is a singleton in its sample. The chain links TRBV3-1 to TRBJ2-7, with D perhaps TRBD2 (6 bases). This CDR3 is built from 16 residues. Germline values: CDR1 LGHDT, CDR2 YNNKEL (reference sequence). Trimming took 1 base from V and 3 from J, leaving 16 bases between them. CDR3 nucleotides: TGTGCCAGCAGCCAAGGATTTAGCGGATGGATCTACGAGCAGTACTTC. Protein sequence: CASSQGFSGWIYEQYF.

This clonotype showed up just a few times. The chain has TRBV5-1 and TRBJ1-2; no clear D gene. V was pared by 4 bases and J by 4 bases, with 11 bases between. Germline values: CDR1 SGHRS, CDR2 YFSETQ. The CDR3 length is 13 residues. CDR3 coding DNA: TGCGCCAGCAGCCCCTCAGAGACCTATGGCTACACCTTC. As protein: CASSPSETYGYTF.

This chain connects TRBV18 to TRBJ1-2, with TRBD1 as a possible D gene (5 bases). The V and J ends lost 3 bases and 5 bases respectively, with 22 bases between them. Germline V gives CDR1 KGHSH, CDR2 LQKENI. The CDR3 has 17 residues. DNA for the CDR3: TGTGCCAGCTCACCGTTGATTACCGGGGCGTCGGAATATGGCTACACCTTC. This sequence encodes CASSPLITGASEYGYTF.

The gene calls are TRBV11-3 and TRBJ2-1; perhaps TRBD2 as D (6 bases). The ends were cut back, 6 bases at V and 0 bases at J, with 15 bases in the middle. Germline V CDR1 and CDR2: SGHNT, YENEEA. This CDR3 contains 16 residues. The CDR3: CASRPTGTYSYNEQFF. CDR3 DNA sequence: TGTGCCAGCAGGCCAACCGGGACTTACTCCTACAATGAGCAGTTCTTC. Looking up the rest from reference TRBV11-3 and TRBJ2-1 gives the full variable domain: EAGVVQSPRYKIIEKKQPVAFWCNPISGHNTLYWYLQNLGQGPELLIRYENEEAVDDSQLPKDRFSAERLKGVDSTLKIQPAELGDSAVYLCASRPTGTYSYNEQFFGPGTRLTVL.

This clonotype was detected many times. The V and J genes are TRBV11-3 and TRBJ2-7; 8 nucleotides line up with TRBD2. With V trimmed by 5 bases and J by 5 bases, 5 bases remained unmatched. Germline CDR1 reads SGHNT; CDR2 reads YENEEA. The length of the CDR3 is 13 residues. This CDR3 is CASSHRTSHEQYF. Written as DNA, the CDR3 is TGTGCCAGCAGCCACCGGACTAGCCACGAGCAGTACTTC.

This clonotype has just a few counts. V usage is TRBV6-2 or TRBV6-3 and J usage is TRBJ1-2, with D maybe TRBD1 (5 bases). Deletions cut 7 bases from V and 5 bases from J, with 17 bases between. Germline-derived CDR1 and CDR2 are MNHEY and SVGEGT. The CDR3 is made up of 14 amino acids. The CDR3 spells CASTRDPYQYGYTF. CDR3 sequence (DNA): TGTGCCAGCACCCGGGACCCCTACCAGTATGGCTACACCTTC.

This clonotype was detected a few times. The chain recombines TRBV9 with TRBJ2-7; TRBD2 matches at 12 bases. J gave up 4 bases and V 4 bases, and 6 bases lay outside the gene matches. Germline CDR1 reads SGDLS; CDR2 reads YYNGEE. The CDR3 length is 15 residues. As DNA, the CDR3 is TGTGCCAGCAGCCGTCGACTAGCGGGAGTTTACGAGCAGTACTTC. Encoded protein: CASSRRLAGVYEQYF.

The gene calls are TRBV5-1 and TRBJ2-5, with 8 bases identical to TRBD1. The CDR3 loop spans 14 amino acids. Per the germline V gene, CDR1 is SGHRS and CDR2 is YFSETQ. J lost 3 bases, V lost 3 bases, and 4 bases had no gene match. The CDR3 protein is CASSSDRGEETQYF. The CDR3 DNA sequence: TGCGCCAGCAGCTCAGACAGGGGCGAAGAGACCCAGTACTTC.

The chain recombines TRBV9 with TRBJ1-3; D uncertain. V lost 2 bases and J lost 1, with 4 bases in between. CDR1 is SGDLS and CDR2 is YYNGEE in the germline V gene. The CDR3 runs 13 residues. CDR3 loop: CASSVGSGNTIYF. The DNA for the CDR3 is TGTGCCAGCAGCGTGGGATCTGGAAACACCATATATTTT.

The chain is built from TRBV4-1 and TRBJ2-4, with 9 bases lining up with TRBD1. The J call could be wrong; TRBJ2-7 is a better fit for the DNA end. This CDR3 is built from 16 residues. The V gene's germline CDR1 is MGHRA and CDR2 YSYEKL. CDR3 sequence: CASSQGPTGGNYEQYF. The CDR3 DNA follows: TGCGCCAGCAGCCAAGGGCCGACAGGGGGGAACTACGAGCAGTACTTC.

The chain links TRBV3-1 to TRBJ2-5; 9 bases match TRBD2. V trimming: 1 base; J trimming: 5 bases; junction bases outside the gene matches: 11. The CDR3 is made up of 17 amino acids. From germline, CDR1 is LGHDT and CDR2 YNNKEL (reference sequence). CDR3 region: CASSQGQTSGTLETQYF. CDR3 nucleotide sequence: TGTGCCAGCAGCCAAGGGCAGACTAGCGGAACCTTGGAGACCCAGTACTTC.

This clonotype has a handful of counts. The V gene is TRBV5-6, the J gene TRBJ2-1, with D perhaps TRBD1 (5 bases). Germline loops: CDR1 SGHDT, CDR2 YYEEEE. CDR3 length: 15 amino acids. Between the trimmed V and J ends, which lost 2 bases and 11 bases, there was a span of 20 bases. The CDR3 sequence is CASSFWKGIAGQQFF. Here the CDR3 DNA reads TGTGCCAGCAGCTTTTGGAAGGGGATCGCCGGACAGCAGTTCTTC.

This clonotype has only one observation. The chain employs TRBV18 and TRBJ2-7; no firm D call. Trimming shortened V by 0 bases and J by 8 bases, and 11 bases separated the two germline ends. This CDR3 is built from 13 residues. Germline CDR1 reads KGHSH; CDR2 reads LQKENI. CDR3 coding DNA: TGTGCCAGCTCACCACCAGTGATTCTGCAGCAGTACTTC. Translation gives CASSPPVILQQYF.

The V call is TRBV27, the J call TRBJ2-1; maybe TRBD2 (6 bases). The CDR3 totals 13 residues. Trimming took off 5 bases at V and 3 bases at J, with 8 bases between the two ends. The germline gives CDR1 MNHEY, CDR2 SMNVEV (reference sequence). The CDR3 region has the DNA TGTGCCAGCAGTCGCGGGGACTACAATGAGCAGTTCTTC. Its protein is CASSRGDYNEQFF.

This clonotype came up a few times. This CDR3 reads CASSYSRDSLHEQFF. As DNA, the CDR3 is TGTGCCAGCAGTTACAGTAGGGACAGTCTCCATGAGCAGTTCTTC. The chain links TRBV6-5 to TRBJ2-1; 7 bases align to TRBD1. Germline V CDR1 and CDR2: MNHEY, SVGAGI. Losses at the gene ends were 2 bases for V and 8 bases for J; bases not matched to a gene: 9. CDR3 length: 15 amino acids.